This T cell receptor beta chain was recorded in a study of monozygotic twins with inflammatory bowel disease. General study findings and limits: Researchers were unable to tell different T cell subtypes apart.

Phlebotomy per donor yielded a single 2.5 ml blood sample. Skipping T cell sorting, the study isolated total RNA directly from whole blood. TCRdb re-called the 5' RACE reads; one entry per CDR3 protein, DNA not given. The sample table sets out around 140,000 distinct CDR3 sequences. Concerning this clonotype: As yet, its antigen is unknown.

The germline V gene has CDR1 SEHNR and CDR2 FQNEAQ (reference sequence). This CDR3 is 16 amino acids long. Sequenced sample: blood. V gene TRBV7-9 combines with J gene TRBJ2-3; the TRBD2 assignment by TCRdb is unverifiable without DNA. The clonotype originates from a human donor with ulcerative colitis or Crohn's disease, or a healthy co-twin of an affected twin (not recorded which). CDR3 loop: CASSLITSGGTDTQYF.